These 10 T cell receptor beta chains came from one sample sequenced in a study of OX40 agonist ivuxolimab in advanced cancers. Here immunoSEQ multiplex PCR was the method, and the copy in TCRdb shows in-frame clones only, minus some. The data show approximately 24,000 clones, 79% seen once. Sequencing used CD4+ or CD8+ T cells sorted from blood, obtained in a trial of the OX40 agonist ivuxolimab. Every receptor here comes from an adult with an advanced solid tumor such as melanoma, head and neck, liver or kidney cancer.

This clone is medium-sized within its sample. The genes are TRBV27 and TRBJ1-5, with 9 bases lining up with TRBD1. This CDR3 is 16 amino acids long. V was pared by 5 bases and J by 5 bases, with 10 bases of the junction left unmatched. Germline CDR1 MNHEY, CDR2 SMNVEV (reference sequence). The CDR3 spells CASSATGQGRHQPQHF. The CDR3 DNA sequence: TGTGCCAGCAGTGCAACGGGACAGGGAAGGCATCAGCCCCAGCATTTT.

V gene TRBV15 combines with J gene TRBJ1-5; a possible D gene is TRBD1 (6 bases). The ends were cut back, 3 bases at V and 1 base at J, with 7 bases in the middle. The CDR3 extends over 14 amino acids. Germline loops: CDR1 LNHNV, CDR2 YYDKDF (reference sequence). CDR3 DNA sequence: TGTGCCACCAGCAGCAGGGGCAGCAATCAGCCCCAGCATTTT. Its translation is CATSSRGSNQPQHF.

The chain has TRBV27 and TRBJ2-3, with D tentatively TRBD1 or TRBD2 (7 bases each). Germline CDR1 MNHEY, CDR2 SMNVEV (reference sequence). Trimming shortened V by 2 bases and J by 5 bases, and 20 bases separated the two germline ends. This CDR3 comprises 17 residues. The CDR3 region is CASSLNPGGRAGDTQYF. CDR3 coding DNA: TGTGCCAGCAGTTTAAACCCAGGGGGGAGGGCCGGAGATACGCAGTATTTT.

The J gene is TRBJ1-1, the V gene TRBV28; the D gene is possibly TRBD1 (5 bases). Germline lookup yields CDR1 MDHEN and CDR2 SYDVKM. V lost 3 bases and J 8 bases, leaving 10 bases between the germline ends. This CDR3 region has 12 residues. CDR3 coding DNA: TGTGCCAGCAGTTTCGGGACTGTCGAAGCTTTCTTT. It yields the protein CASSFGTVEAFF.

Here the CDR3 reads CAISAGTGGETQYF. DNA for the CDR3: TGTGCCATCAGCGCCGGGACAGGGGGAGAGACCCAGTACTTC. The V gene is TRBV10-3, the J gene TRBJ2-5; 11 positions agree with TRBD1. Trimming removed 6 bases from V and 4 bases from J; junction bases left unmatched: 4. The CDR3 is 14 residues long. Germline values: CDR1 ENHRY, CDR2 SYGVKD.

This chain connects TRBV7-3 to TRBJ2-2, with no clear D. The V and J ends lost 0 bases and 6 bases respectively, with 5 bases between them. This CDR3 is 13 amino acids long. Looked up from germline, CDR1 is SGHTA and CDR2 is FQGTGA. CDR3 residues: CASSLTGAGELFF. DNA of the CDR3: TGTGCCAGCAGCTTAACCGGTGCCGGGGAGCTGTTTTTT.

The chain recombines TRBV4-3 with TRBJ2-7; no clear D. V gave up 0 bases and J gave up 1 base, with 13 bases separating them. Looked up from germline, CDR1 is LGHNA and CDR2 is YSLEER. The CDR3 totals 16 residues. The CDR3 DNA reads TGCGCCAGCAGCCAAGATCCCCAGCCTCTTTCCTACGAGCAGTACTTC. Amino acid sequence: CASSQDPQPLSYEQYF.

The V and J genes are TRBV9 and TRBJ1-4; no reliable D call. The CDR3 is made up of 14 amino acids. The germline V gene encodes CDR1 SGDLS and CDR2 YYNGEE. Trimming left V 2 bases short and J 8 bases short, with 13 bases between. The CDR3: CASSVHREGEKLFF. The CDR3 region has the DNA TGTGCCAGCAGCGTTCATAGGGAGGGCGAAAAACTGTTTTTT.

V and J are TRBV5-1 and TRBJ2-7; D remains unclear. From germline, CDR1 is SGHRS and CDR2 YFSETQ. There are 12 residues in the CDR3. V lost 0 bases to trimming and J lost 4 bases, with 5 bases between them. The CDR3 region has the DNA TGCGCCAGCAGCTTGGAAGGGTACGAGCAGTACTTC. Encoded protein: CASSLEGYEQYF.

V usage is TRBV7-9 and J usage is TRBJ1-1; 9 positions match TRBD1. Germline assignment: CDR1 SEHNR and CDR2 FQNEAQ (reference sequence). This CDR3 has 15 residues. V dropped 4 bases and J dropped 1; count of bases not matched to a gene: 4. This CDR3 reads CASSSLQGANTEAFF. CDR3 DNA: TGTGCCAGCAGCTCCCTACAGGGGGCGAACACTGAAGCTTTCTTT.